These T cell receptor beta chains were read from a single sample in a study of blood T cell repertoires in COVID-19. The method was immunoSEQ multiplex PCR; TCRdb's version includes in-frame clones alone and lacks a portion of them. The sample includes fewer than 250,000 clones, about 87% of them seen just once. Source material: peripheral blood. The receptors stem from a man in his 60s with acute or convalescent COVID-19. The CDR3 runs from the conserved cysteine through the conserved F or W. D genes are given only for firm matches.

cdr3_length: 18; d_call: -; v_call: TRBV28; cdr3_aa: CASSLPGGRGPSADTQYF
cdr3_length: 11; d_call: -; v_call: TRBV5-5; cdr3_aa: CASSSQGYQFF
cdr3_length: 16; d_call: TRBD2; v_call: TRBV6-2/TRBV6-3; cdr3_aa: CASSYFGTSGAETQYF
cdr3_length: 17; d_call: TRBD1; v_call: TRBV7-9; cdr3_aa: CASSLGQGTEANYGYTF
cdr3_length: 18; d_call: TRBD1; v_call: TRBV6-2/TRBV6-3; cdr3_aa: CASSYSPMTGNSGNTIYF
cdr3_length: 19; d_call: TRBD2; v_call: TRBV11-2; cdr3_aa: CASSSPGLAGGRQRETQYF
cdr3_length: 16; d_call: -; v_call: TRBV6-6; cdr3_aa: CASSYLGGGGFTEAFF
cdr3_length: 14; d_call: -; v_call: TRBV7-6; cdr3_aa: CASSQAGSPSGAFF
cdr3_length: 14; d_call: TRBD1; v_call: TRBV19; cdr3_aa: CASSPQTGTQPQHF
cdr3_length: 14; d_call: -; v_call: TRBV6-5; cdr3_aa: CASATVSPNYGYTF
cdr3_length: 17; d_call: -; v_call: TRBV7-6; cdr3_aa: CASSLVGGRTEPWEQYF
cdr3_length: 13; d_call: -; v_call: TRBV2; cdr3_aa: CASGTLSSYEQYF
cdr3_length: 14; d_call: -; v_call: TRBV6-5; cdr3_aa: CASSTRRENTEAFF
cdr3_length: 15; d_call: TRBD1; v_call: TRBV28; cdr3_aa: CASSSGQGRNYGYTF
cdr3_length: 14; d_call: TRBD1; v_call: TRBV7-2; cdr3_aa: CASSLSGQNYGYTF
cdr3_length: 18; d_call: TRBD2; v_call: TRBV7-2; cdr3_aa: CASRGRTSGGRFTDTQYF
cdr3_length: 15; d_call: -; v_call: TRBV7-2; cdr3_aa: CASRHLLQANEKLFF
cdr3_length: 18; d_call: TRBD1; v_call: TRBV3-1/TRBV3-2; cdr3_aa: CASSQAGTGGSLTGELFF
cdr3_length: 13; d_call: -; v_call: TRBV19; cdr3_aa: CASSIVRGGEQYF